The sequence of this TCR beta chain was determined in a study of shared clonotypes between healthy human individuals. This clone is a singleton in its sample. Sequencing was performed with immunoSEQ multiplex PCR; in TCRdb, only in-frame clones are kept and a portion is missing. The table lists hundreds of thousands of clones, less than 96% of them singletons. This CDR3 comprises 15 residues. V lost 6 bases to trimming and J lost 2 bases, with 17 bases between them. Looked up from germline, CDR1 is MDHEN and CDR2 is SYDVKM. The V and J genes are TRBV28 and TRBJ2-7; TRBD1 is a possible D gene (8 bases). This clonotype was obtained from a woman in her thirties in good health. The sequencing input was naive CD4+ T cells sorted from blood. Sample subset: CD45RA+ positively selected. This CDR3 reads CASRLGGTGPYEQYF. CDR3 DNA: TGTGCCAGCAGGCTCGGGGGGACAGGTCCCTACGAGCAGTACTTC. The whole variable domain, remainder taken from reference TRBV28 and TRBJ2-7, is DVKVTQSSRYLVKRTGEKVFLECVQDMDHENMFWYRQDPGLGLRLIYFSYDVKMKEKGDIPEGYSVSREKKERFSLILESASTNQTSMYLCASRLGGTGPYEQYFGPGTRLTVT.